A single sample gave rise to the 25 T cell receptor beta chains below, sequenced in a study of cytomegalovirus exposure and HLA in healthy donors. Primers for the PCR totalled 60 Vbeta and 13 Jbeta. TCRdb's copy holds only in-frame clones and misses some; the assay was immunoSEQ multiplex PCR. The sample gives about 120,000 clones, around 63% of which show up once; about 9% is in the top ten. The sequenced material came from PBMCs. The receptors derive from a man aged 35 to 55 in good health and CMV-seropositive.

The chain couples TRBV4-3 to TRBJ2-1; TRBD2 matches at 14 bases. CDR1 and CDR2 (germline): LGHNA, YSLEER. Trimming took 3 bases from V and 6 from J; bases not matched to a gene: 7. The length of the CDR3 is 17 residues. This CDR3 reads CASSQTSGRAFGNEQFF. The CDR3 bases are TGCGCCAGCAGCCAGACTAGCGGGAGGGCCTTTGGCAATGAGCAGTTCTTC.

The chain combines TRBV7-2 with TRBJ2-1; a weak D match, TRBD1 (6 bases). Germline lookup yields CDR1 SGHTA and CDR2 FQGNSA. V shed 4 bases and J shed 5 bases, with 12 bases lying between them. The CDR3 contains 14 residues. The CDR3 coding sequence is TGTGCCAGCAGCTACCAGGGGCGCAACAATGAGCAGTTCTTC. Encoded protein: CASSYQGRNNEQFF.

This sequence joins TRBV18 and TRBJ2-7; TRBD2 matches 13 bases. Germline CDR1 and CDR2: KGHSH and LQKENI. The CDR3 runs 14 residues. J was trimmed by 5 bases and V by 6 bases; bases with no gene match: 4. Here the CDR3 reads CASSRTSGSDEQYF. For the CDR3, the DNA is TGTGCCAGCTCGAGGACTAGCGGGAGTGACGAGCAGTACTTC.

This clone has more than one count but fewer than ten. In DNA form, the CDR3 reads TGTGCCAGCATGTACATGGCCGGGGAGCTGTTTTTT. Translation: CASMYMAGELFF. The chain couples TRBV6-5 to TRBJ2-2; D is unclear. The CDR3 consists of 12 residues. The germline V gene encodes CDR1 MNHEY and CDR2 SVGAGI. V was clipped by 7 bases and J by 6 bases, with 9 bases between them.

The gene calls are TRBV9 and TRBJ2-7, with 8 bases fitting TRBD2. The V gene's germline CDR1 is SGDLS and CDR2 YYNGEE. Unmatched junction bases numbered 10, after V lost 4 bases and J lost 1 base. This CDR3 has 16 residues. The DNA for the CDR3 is TGTGCCAGCAGCCCTCCGGGGAGCGGGAGATCCTACGAGCAGTACTTC. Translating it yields CASSPPGSGRSYEQYF.

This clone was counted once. CDR3 in amino acids: CASRPTLDRSGGYTF. The CDR3 region has the DNA TGTGCCAGCAGACCCACCCTAGACAGGTCGGGCGGCTACACCTTC. This chain connects TRBV6-5 to TRBJ1-2, with D possibly matching TRBD1 (6 bases). The CDR3 has 15 amino acids. Germline V CDR1 and CDR2: MNHEY, SVGAGI. Deletions cut 6 bases from V and 8 bases from J, with 22 bases between.

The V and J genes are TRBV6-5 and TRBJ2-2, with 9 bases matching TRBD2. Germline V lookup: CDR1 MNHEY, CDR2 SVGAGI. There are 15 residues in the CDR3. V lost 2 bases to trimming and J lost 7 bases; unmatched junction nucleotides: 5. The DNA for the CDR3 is TGTGCCAGCAGTTACGGCGGGGGGGCCCACGGGGAGCTGTTTTTT. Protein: CASSYGGGAHGELFF.

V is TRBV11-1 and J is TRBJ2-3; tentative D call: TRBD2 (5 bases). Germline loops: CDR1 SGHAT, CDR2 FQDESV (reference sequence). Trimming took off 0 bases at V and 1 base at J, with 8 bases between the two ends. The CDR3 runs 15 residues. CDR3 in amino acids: CASSLAGSRTDTQYF. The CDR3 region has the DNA TGTGCCAGCAGCTTAGCGGGGAGCCGCACAGATACGCAGTATTTT. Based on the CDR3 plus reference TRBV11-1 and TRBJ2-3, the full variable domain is EAEVAQSPRYKITEKSQAVAFWCDPISGHATLYWYRQILGQGPELLVQFQDESVVDDSQLPKDRFSAERLKGVDSTLKIQPAELGDSAMYLCASSLAGSRTDTQYFGPGTRLTVL.

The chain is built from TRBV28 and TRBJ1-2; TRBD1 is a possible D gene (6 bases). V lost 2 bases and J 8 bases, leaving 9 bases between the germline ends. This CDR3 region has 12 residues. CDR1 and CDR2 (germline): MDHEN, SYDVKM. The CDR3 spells CASSLGQGGYTF. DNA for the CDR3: TGTGCCAGCAGTTTAGGGCAGGGGGGCTACACCTTC.

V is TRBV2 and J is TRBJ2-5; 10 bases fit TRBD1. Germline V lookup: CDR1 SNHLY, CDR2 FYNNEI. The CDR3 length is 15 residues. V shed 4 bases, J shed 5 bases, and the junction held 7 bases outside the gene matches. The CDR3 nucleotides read TGTGCCAGCAGTGCGGGACAGGGGTCTTTCGAGACCCAGTACTTC. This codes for CASSAGQGSFETQYF. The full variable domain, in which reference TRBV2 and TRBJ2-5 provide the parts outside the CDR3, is EPEVTQTPSHQVTQMGQEVILRCVPISNHLYFYWYRQILGQKVEFLVSFYNNEISEKSEIFDDQFSVERPDGSNFTLKIRSTKLEDSAMYFCASSAGQGSFETQYFGPGTRLLVL.

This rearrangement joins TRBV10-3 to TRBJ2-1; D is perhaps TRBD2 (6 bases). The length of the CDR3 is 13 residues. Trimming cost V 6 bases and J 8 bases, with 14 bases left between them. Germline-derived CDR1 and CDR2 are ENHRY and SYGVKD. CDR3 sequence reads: CAIRGVGGYEQFF. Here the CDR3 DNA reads TGTGCCATCAGGGGCGTGGGGGGTTATGAGCAGTTCTTC.

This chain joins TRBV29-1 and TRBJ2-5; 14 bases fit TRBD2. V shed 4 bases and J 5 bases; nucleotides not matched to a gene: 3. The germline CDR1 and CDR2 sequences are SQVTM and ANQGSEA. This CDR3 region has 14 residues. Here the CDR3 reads CSVGTSGGRETQYF. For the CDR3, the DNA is TGCAGCGTTGGGACTAGCGGGGGGCGGGAGACCCAGTACTTC.

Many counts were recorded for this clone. This CDR3 reads CASSPRAADEAFF. The CDR3 nucleotides are TGTGCCAGCAGCCCTCGGGCAGCGGATGAAGCTTTCTTT. This sequence joins TRBV11-2 and TRBJ1-1, with D hard to call. The V and J ends lost 5 bases and 7 bases respectively, with 14 bases between them. The germline gives CDR1 SGHAT, CDR2 FQNNGV. The CDR3 contains 13 residues.

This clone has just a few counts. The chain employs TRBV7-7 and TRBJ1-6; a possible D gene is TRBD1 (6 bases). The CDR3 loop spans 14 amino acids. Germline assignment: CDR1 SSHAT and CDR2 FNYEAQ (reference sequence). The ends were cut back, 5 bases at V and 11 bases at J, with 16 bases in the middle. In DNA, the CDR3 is TGTGCCAGCAGCACCCGACAGGTTTTAACACCCCTCCACTTT. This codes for CASSTRQVLTPLHF.

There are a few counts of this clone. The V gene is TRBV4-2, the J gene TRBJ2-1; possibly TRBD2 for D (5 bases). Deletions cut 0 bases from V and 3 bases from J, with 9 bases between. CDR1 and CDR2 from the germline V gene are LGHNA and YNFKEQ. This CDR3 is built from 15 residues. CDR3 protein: CASSQDSGNYNEQFF. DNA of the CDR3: TGTGCCAGCAGCCAAGATTCCGGGAACTACAATGAGCAGTTCTTC.

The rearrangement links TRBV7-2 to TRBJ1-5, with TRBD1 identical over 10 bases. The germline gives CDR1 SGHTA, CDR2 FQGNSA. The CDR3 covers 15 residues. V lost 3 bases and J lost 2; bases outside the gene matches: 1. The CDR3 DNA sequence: TGTGCCAGCAGCTTCGGGACAGGGGGCAATCAGCCCCAGCATTTT. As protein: CASSFGTGGNQPQHF.

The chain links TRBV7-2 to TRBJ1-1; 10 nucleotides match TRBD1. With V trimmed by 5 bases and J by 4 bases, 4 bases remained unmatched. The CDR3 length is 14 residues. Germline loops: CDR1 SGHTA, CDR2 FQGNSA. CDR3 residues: CASSGGQGSTEAFF. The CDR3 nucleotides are TGTGCCAGCAGCGGGGGACAGGGGAGCACTGAAGCTTTCTTT.

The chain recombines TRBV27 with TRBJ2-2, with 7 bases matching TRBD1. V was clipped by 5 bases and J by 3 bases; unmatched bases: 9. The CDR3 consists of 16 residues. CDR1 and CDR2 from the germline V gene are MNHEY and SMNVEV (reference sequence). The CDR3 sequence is CASSPREGADTGELFF. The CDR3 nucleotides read TGTGCCAGCAGTCCGCGCGAGGGGGCGGACACCGGGGAGCTGTTTTTT.

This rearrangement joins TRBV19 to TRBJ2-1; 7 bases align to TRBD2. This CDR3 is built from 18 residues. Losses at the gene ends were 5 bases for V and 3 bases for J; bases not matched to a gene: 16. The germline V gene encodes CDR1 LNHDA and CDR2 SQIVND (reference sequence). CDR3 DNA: TGTGCCAGTAGTTCCCTGGACGCCGGGACTACCCACTACAATGAGCAGTTCTTC. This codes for CASSSLDAGTTHYNEQFF.

The CDR3 is CASRAGGYSNQPQHF. In nucleotides, the CDR3 is TGTGCCAGCAGGGCCGGGGGATATAGCAATCAGCCCCAGCATTTT. The V gene is TRBV6-1, the J gene TRBJ1-5; tentatively, D is TRBD1 (5 bases). CDR1 is MNHNS and CDR2 is SASEGT in the germline V gene. V lost 6 bases to trimming and J lost 0 bases, with 12 bases between them. CDR3 length: 15 residues.

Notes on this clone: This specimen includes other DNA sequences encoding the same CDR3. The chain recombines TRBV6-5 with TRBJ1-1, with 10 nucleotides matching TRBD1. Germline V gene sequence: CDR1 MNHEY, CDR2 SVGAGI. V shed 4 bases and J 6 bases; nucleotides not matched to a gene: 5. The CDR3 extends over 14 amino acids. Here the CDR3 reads CASSSWTGGPEAFF. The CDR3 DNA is TGTGCCAGCAGTTCCTGGACAGGGGGACCTGAAGCTTTCTTT.

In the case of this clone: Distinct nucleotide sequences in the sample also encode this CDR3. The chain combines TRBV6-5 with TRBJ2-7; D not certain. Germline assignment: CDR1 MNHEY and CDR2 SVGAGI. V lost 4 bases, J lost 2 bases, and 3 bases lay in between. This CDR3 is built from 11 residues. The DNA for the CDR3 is TGTGCCAGCAGTTCCGCCTACGAGCAGTACTTC. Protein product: CASSSAYEQYF.

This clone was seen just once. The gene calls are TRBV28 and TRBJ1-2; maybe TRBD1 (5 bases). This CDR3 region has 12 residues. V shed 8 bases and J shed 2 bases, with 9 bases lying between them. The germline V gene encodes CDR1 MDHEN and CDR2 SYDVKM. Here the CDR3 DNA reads TGTGCCAGCTCTAAGGGGAACTATGGCTACACCTTC. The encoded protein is CASSKGNYGYTF.

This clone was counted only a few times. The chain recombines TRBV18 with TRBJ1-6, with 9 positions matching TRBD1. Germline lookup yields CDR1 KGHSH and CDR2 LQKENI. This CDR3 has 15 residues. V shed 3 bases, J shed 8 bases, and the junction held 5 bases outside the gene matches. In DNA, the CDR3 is TGTGCCAGCTCACCCAGGACAGGGGTAGATTCACCCCTCCACTTT. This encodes CASSPRTGVDSPLHF.

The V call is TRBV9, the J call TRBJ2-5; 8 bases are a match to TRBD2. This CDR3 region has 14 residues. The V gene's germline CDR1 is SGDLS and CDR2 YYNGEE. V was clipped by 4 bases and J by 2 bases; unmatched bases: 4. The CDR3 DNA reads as TGTGCCAGCAGCCTCGGGACTAGGCAAGAGACCCAGTACTTC. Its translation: CASSLGTRQETQYF.